Following are 2 T cell receptor beta chains from one sample sequenced in a study of early T cells in non-severe SARS-CoV-2 infection. Each CDR3 protein gets one entry after TCRdb re-called the 5' RACE reads with MiXCR. The sample includes some 97,000 distinct CDR3 sequences, approximately 10% seen only once; the top ten take roughly 4.5%. Sequencing was performed on whole blood, taken at baseline. The receptors originated from an adult who was a healthcare worker with PCR-confirmed SARS-CoV-2 infection or an uninfected control (not recorded which).

The rearrangement joins TRBV27 to TRBJ2-1; D possibly uses TRBD1 or TRBD2 (5 bases each). V was pared by 5 bases and J by 6 bases, with 17 bases between. CDR3 length equals 15 residues. Germline V CDR1 and CDR2: MNHEY, SMNVEV (reference sequence). The CDR3 region is CASSIRDPRANEQFF. CDR3 coding DNA: TGTGCCAGCAGTATCCGGGACCCCCGGGCCAATGAGCAGTTCTTC.

The V and J genes are TRBV3-1 and TRBJ1-1; D gene uncertain. Trimming took 2 bases from V and 0 from J, leaving 13 bases between them. The CDR3 has 16 amino acids. In germline, CDR1 is LGHDT, CDR2 YNNKEL (reference sequence). CDR3 coding DNA: TGTGCCAGCAGCCAAAATGGGGTTTGGATGAACACTGAAGCTTTCTTT. Translation: CASSQNGVWMNTEAFF.